The next 5 T cell receptor beta chains were all read from a single sample in a study of blood T cell repertoires in COVID-19. Profiling relied on immunoSEQ multiplex PCR, and the TCRdb table lists in-frame clones only, not all of them. The profile shows around 340,000 clones, more than 70% of them singletons. Sequencing was carried out using peripheral blood. The receptors come from a man under 40 with active or convalescent COVID-19.

This chain links TRBV14 with TRBJ1-1; D not certain. Germline CDR1 SGHDN, CDR2 FVKESK. Trimming left V 6 bases short and J 0 bases short, with 14 bases between. This CDR3 is built from 15 residues. CDR3 DNA sequence: TGTGCCAGCAGTATTCGGGGAAGTTTGAACACTGAAGCTTTCTTT. As protein: CASSIRGSLNTEAFF.

The chain combines TRBV24-1 with TRBJ2-1; 9 nucleotides match TRBD2. The CDR3 is 13 residues long. V shed 9 bases and J 6 bases; nucleotides not matched to a gene: 5. The germline CDR1 and CDR2 sequences are KGHDR and SFDVKD. CDR3 loop: CATLQLAGNEQFF. The CDR3 coding sequence is TGTGCCACCTTGCAACTAGCGGGCAATGAGCAGTTCTTC.

The J gene is TRBJ1-1, the V gene TRBV12-3 or TRBV12-4, with D tentatively TRBD1 (5 bases). Trimming took 6 bases from V and 4 from J, leaving 12 bases between them. This CDR3 comprises 13 residues. The CDR3 sequence is CASRPGGGTEAFF. The CDR3 DNA reads TGTGCCAGCAGGCCTGGGGGGGGCACTGAAGCTTTCTTT.

The chain recombines TRBV29-1 with TRBJ2-1; a weak D match, TRBD1 (6 bases). The V and J ends lost 1 base and 3 bases respectively, with 10 bases between them. This CDR3 comprises 14 residues. The germline V gene has CDR1 SQVTM and CDR2 ANQGSEA. CDR3 DNA sequence: TGCAGCGTTGAAGGGGGACAAAGCTACAATGAGCAGTTCTTC. It translates to CSVEGGQSYNEQFF.

The chain joins TRBV11-3 to TRBJ2-3, with D maybe TRBD1 (6 bases). The CDR3 length is 16 residues. V lost 3 bases, J lost 0 bases, and 13 bases lay in between. Germline loops: CDR1 SGHNT, CDR2 YENEEA. CDR3 coding DNA: TGTGCCAGCAGCTTTGGGGGCACGTATAGCACAGATACGCAGTATTTT. This gives the protein CASSFGGTYSTDTQYF.